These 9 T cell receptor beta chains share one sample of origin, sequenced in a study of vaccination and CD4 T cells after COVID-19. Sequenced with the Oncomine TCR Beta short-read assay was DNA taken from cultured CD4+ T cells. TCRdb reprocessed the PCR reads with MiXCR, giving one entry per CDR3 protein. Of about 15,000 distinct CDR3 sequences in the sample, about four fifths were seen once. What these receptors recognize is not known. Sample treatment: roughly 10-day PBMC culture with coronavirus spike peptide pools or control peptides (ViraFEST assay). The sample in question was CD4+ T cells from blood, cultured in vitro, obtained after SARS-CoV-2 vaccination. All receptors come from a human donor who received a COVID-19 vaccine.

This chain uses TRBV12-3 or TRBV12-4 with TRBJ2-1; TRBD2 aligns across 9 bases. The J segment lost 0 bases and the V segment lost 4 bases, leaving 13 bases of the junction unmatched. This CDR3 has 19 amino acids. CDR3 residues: CASSSLGSSGESSYNEQFF. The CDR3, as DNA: TGTGCCAGCAGTTCCCTGGGGTCTAGCGGGGAAAGCTCCTACAATGAGCAGTTCTTC.

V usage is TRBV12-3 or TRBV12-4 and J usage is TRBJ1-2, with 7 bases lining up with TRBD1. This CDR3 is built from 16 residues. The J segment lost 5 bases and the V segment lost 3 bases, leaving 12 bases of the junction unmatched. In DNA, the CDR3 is TGTGCCAGCAGTTTGGTCTCCGGGACAGTTTCTTATGGCTACACCTTC. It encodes CASSLVSGTVSYGYTF.

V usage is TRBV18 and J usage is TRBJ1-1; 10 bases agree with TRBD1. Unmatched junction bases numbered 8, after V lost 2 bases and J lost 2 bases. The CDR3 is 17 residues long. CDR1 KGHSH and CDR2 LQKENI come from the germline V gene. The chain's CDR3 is CASSPGTGANSNTEAFF. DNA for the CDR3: TGTGCCAGCTCACCAGGGACAGGGGCTAATTCCAACACTGAAGCTTTCTTT.

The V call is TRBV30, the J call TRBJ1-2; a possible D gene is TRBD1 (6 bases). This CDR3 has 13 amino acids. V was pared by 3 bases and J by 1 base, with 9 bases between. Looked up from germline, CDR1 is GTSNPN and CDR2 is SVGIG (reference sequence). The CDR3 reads CAWRYRVNYGYTF. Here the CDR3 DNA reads TGTGCCTGGAGGTACAGGGTTAACTATGGCTACACCTTC.

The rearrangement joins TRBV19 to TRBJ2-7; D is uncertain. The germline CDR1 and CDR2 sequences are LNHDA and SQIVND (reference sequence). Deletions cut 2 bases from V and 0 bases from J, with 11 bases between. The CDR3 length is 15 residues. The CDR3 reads CASSINIVVSYEQYF. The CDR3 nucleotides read TGTGCCAGTAGTATAAACATCGTGGTCTCCTACGAGCAGTACTTC.

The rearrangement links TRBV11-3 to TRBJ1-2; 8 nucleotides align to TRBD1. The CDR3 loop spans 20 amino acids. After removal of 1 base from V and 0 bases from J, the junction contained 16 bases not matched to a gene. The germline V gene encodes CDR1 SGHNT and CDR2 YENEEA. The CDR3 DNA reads TGTGCCAGCAGCTTAGGGGGATGGGGGACAGGACTATCTGCTAACTATGGCTACACCTTC. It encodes CASSLGGWGTGLSANYGYTF.

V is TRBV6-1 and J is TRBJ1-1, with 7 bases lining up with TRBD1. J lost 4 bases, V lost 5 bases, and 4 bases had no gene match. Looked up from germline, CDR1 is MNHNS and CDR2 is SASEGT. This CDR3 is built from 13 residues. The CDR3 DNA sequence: TGTGCCAGCAGTATGACAGGGTCCACTGAAGCTTTCTTT. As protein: CASSMTGSTEAFF.

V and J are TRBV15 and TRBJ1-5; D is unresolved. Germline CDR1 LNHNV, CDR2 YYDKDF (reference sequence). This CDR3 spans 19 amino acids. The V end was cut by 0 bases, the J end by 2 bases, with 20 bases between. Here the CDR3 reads CATSRDKRSGPRGNQPQHF. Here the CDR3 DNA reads TGTGCCACCAGCAGAGATAAACGTAGCGGCCCGAGGGGCAATCAGCCCCAGCATTTT.

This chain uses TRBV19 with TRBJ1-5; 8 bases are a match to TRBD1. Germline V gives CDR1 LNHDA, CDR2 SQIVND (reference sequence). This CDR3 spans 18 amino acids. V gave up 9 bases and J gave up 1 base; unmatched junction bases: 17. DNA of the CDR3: TGTGCCAGCCTACCCATTGCTGCAGGGGGCGAGAGCAATCAGCCCCAGCATTTT. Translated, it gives CASLPIAAGGESNQPQHF.